A selection of T cell receptor beta chains follows, all from one sample in a study of T cell responses to AZD1222 COVID-19 vaccine. Repertoires were generated with immunoSEQ multiplex PCR, while TCRdb's copy carries only in-frame clones and drops some. The sample records tens of thousands of clones, more than 75% being singletons. Sequenced here: peripheral blood, sampled 28 days after the second AZD1222 dose. The receptors originated from an adult who received the AZD1222 COVID-19 vaccine. Each CDR3 is given with its conserved first and last residue. D genes are given only for firm matches. Only some rows state a clone size, as once, few, many or a class for expanded clones.

>TRBD1|TRBV5-6|NA|TRBJ1-2|15
CASSPGQGAAYGYTF
TGTGCCAGCAGCCCGGGACAGGGGGCAGCCTATGGCTACACCTTC
>TRBD1|TRBV27|NA|TRBJ1-2|12
CASSDRVGGYTF
TGTGCCAGCAGCGACAGGGTGGGGGGCTACACCTTC
>NA|TRBV5-4|NA|TRBJ2-7|13
CASSLQRAEEQYF
TGTGCCAGCAGCTTGCAACGGGCAGAAGAGCAGTACTTC
>TRBD1|TRBV30|NA|TRBJ1-2|12
CAWTTGSYGYTF
TGTGCCTGGACGACAGGGAGCTATGGCTACACCTTC
>TRBD1|TRBV28|NA|TRBJ1-6|15
CASSDRDRDNSPLHF
TGTGCCAGCAGCGACCGGGACAGGGATAATTCACCCCTCCACTTT
>TRBD2|TRBV5-6|NA|TRBJ2-7|16
CASSMKRGLLSYEQYF
TGTGCCAGCAGTATGAAGCGGGGCCTACTCTCCTACGAGCAGTACTTC
>NA|TRBV6-5|NA|TRBJ1-2|12
CASGEGVNGYTF
TGTGCCAGCGGGGAGGGGGTTAACGGCTACACCTTC
>TRBD1|TRBV9|few|TRBJ1-2|14
CASSQPGTAYGYTF
TGTGCCAGCAGCCAACCGGGGACAGCCTATGGCTACACCTTC
>NA|TRBV7-8|once|TRBJ2-3|12
CASSVSTDTQYF
TGTGCCAGCAGCGTCAGCACAGATACGCAGTATTTT
>NA|TRBV4-2|NA|TRBJ2-6|15
CASSQVGSGANVLTF
TGTGCCAGCAGCCAAGTCGGCTCTGGGGCCAACGTCCTGACTTTC
>NA|TRBV14|medium-sized|TRBJ1-1|13
CASSVGMNTEAFF
TGTGCCAGCAGCGTCGGGATGAACACTGAAGCTTTCTTT
>NA|TRBV30|once|TRBJ2-7|11
CALRQTYEQYF
TGTGCCCTAAGACAGACCTACGAGCAGTACTTC
>NA|TRBV7-9|few|TRBJ2-2|17
CASSLAMGEVGTGELFF
TGTGCCAGCAGCTTAGCGATGGGGGAAGTTGGAACCGGGGAGCTGTTTTTT
>TRBD2|TRBV5-4|few|TRBJ2-5|16
CASSLRLAGAGETQYF
TGTGCCAGCAGCTTAAGACTAGCGGGGGCGGGGGAGACCCAGTACTTC
>NA|TRBV6-1|once|TRBJ1-2|17
CASSERVRAGANYGYTF
TGTGCCAGCAGTGAAAGGGTGAGGGCAGGGGCTAACTATGGCTACACCTTC
>NA|TRBV7-9|NA|TRBJ1-4|14
CASSGGTANEKLFF
TGTGCCAGCAGCGGGGGTACCGCTAATGAAAAACTGTTTTTT
>TRBD1|TRBV10-3|few|TRBJ2-5|14
CATSTGVDQETQYF
TGTGCCACCTCTACAGGGGTGGACCAAGAGACCCAGTACTTC
>NA|TRBV7-2|NA|TRBJ1-2|13
CASSLARAEGYTF
TGTGCCAGCAGCTTAGCTCGGGCAGAAGGCTACACCTTC
>NA|TRBV5-1|NA|TRBJ1-1|17
CASSLGPRSGQNTEAFF
TGCGCCAGCAGCTTGGGGCCGCGATCGGGACAGAACACTGAAGCTTTCTTT
>NA|TRBV6-1|once|TRBJ1-5|16
CASSEGLRFRNQPQHF
TGTGCCAGCAGCGAAGGGTTAAGGTTCCGCAATCAGCCCCAGCATTTT
>NA|TRBV15|few|TRBJ1-1|18
CATSSFMGHSQRRTEAFF
TGTGCCACCAGCAGCTTCATGGGACACTCTCAAAGGAGGACTGAAGCTTTCTTT
>NA|TRBV24-1|few|TRBJ2-3|12
CATSEGGDTQYF
TGTGCCACCAGTGAAGGGGGAGATACGCAGTATTTT
>TRBD1|TRBV5-1|once|TRBJ1-4|15
CASSEGQAAGEKLFF
TGCGCCAGCAGTGAAGGACAGGCGGCAGGAGAAAAACTGTTTTTT
>NA|TRBV30|NA|TRBJ1-1|11
CAWMGGGEAFF
TGTGCCTGGATGGGAGGCGGTGAAGCTTTCTTT
>NA|TRBV28|NA|TRBJ1-2|13
CASSWTVDYGYTF
TGTGCCAGCAGCTGGACAGTGGACTATGGCTACACCTTC
>NA|TRBV5-1|NA|TRBJ2-2|14
CASAPRGDTGELFF
TGCGCCAGCGCTCCTCGCGGGGACACCGGGGAGCTGTTTTTT
>TRBD2|TRBV19|NA|TRBJ2-2|14
CASSGTSGTGELFF
TGTGCCAGTAGCGGGACTAGCGGCACCGGGGAGCTGTTTTTT
>NA|TRBV20-1|NA|TRBJ2-7|11
CSAGRTRGQYF
TGCAGTGCTGGAAGAACCAGGGGGCAGTACTTC
>NA|TRBV6-1|few|TRBJ1-5|16
CASSEWMQRAGQPQHF
TGTGCCAGCAGTGAATGGATGCAGCGGGCAGGTCAGCCCCAGCATTTT
>TRBD2|TRBV5-1|NA|TRBJ2-3|16
CASSRSSGGTSDTQYF
TGCGCCAGCAGCCGGTCTAGCGGGGGTACTTCAGATACGCAGTATTTT
>NA|TRBV10-2|NA|TRBJ2-5|11
CASGRDFAQYF
TGCGCCAGCGGCCGGGACTTCGCCCAGTACTTC
>TRBD1|TRBV29-1|NA|TRBJ2-1|12
CSVEDLTGTKFF
TGCAGCGTTGAAGATCTGACAGGGACGAAGTTCTTC
>NA|TRBV24-1|NA|TRBJ1-4|17
CATRRPGLLALGEKLFF
TGTGCCACCAGGAGACCGGGACTCCTCGCCCTAGGCGAAAAACTGTTTTTT
>TRBD1|TRBV14|NA|TRBJ1-2|13
CASSQAGTVTETF
TGTGCCAGCAGCCAAGCTGGGACAGTTACGGAAACCTTC
>NA|TRBV7-2|NA|TRBJ1-3|15
CASSLSRDSGNTIYF
TGTGCCAGCAGCTTATCCCGGGACTCTGGAAACACCATATATTTT
>NA|TRBV10-3|NA|TRBJ1-1|14
CAISDLGENTEAFF
TGTGCCATCAGTGATTTAGGGGAGAACACTGAAGCTTTCTTT
>NA|TRBV5-1|medium-sized|TRBJ2-7|17
CASSLEGGGHSRYEQYF
TGCGCCAGCAGCTTGGAGGGTGGGGGACATAGTAGATACGAGCAGTACTTC
>TRBD2|TRBV11-2|once|TRBJ2-3|16
CASSLAGGPSTDTQYF
TGTGCCAGCAGCTTAGCGGGGGGGCCAAGCACAGATACGCAGTATTTT
>NA|TRBV19|NA|TRBJ2-1|13
CASSGPLENEQFF
TGTGCCAGTAGTGGCCCTTTGGAAAATGAGCAGTTCTTC
>NA|TRBV9|NA|TRBJ2-2|15
CASSALGAGTGELFF
TGTGCCAGCAGCGCACTAGGCGCGGGCACCGGGGAGCTGTTTTTT
>NA|TRBV11-3|NA|TRBJ1-1|14
CASSLAGGNTEAFF
TGTGCCAGCAGCTTAGCGGGGGGAAACACTGAAGCTTTCTTT
>NA|TRBV6-5|NA|TRBJ1-2|15
CASSYSTALGYGYTF
TGTGCCAGCAGTTACTCGACCGCCTTGGGCTATGGCTACACCTTC
>NA|TRBV24-1|NA|TRBJ2-4|16
CATRAKEGGAKNIQYF
TGTGCCACCAGGGCAAAAGAAGGGGGTGCCAAAAACATTCAGTACTTC
>NA|TRBV5-1|NA|TRBJ1-4|14
CASREDATNEKLFF
TGCGCCAGCAGGGAGGATGCAACTAATGAAAAACTGTTTTTT
>NA|TRBV30|NA|TRBJ1-6|14
CAWSVGRGHSPLHF
TGTGCCTGGAGTGTTGGCAGGGGACATTCACCCCTCCACTTT
>NA|TRBV27|NA|TRBJ2-7|15
CASSSSSAEGLEQYF
TGTGCCAGCAGTTCAAGTTCCGCCGAGGGCCTCGAGCAGTACTTC
>TRBD1|TRBV5-1|once|TRBJ2-7|14
CASSSRQGPGEQYF
TGCGCCAGCAGCTCCAGACAGGGGCCGGGGGAGCAGTACTTC
>NA|TRBV20-1|NA|TRBJ1-4|11
CGGSREEKLFF
TGCGGGGGGTCACGGGAAGAAAAACTGTTTTTT
>TRBD1|TRBV5-1|NA|TRBJ1-4|12
CASGTGDEKLFF
TGCGCCAGCGGGACAGGGGATGAAAAACTGTTTTTT
>TRBD1|TRBV5-6|NA|TRBJ1-2|12
CASNGQDYGYTF
TGTGCCAGCAACGGACAGGACTATGGCTACACCTTC
>NA|TRBV29-1|NA|TRBJ2-5|13
CSVEGQSMETQYF
TGCAGCGTTGAAGGACAGTCAATGGAGACCCAGTACTTC
>NA|TRBV10-2|NA|TRBJ2-7|13
CASSETPRYEQYF
TGCGCCAGCAGTGAAACGCCCCGTTACGAGCAGTACTTC
>NA|TRBV4-2|NA|TRBJ1-2|15
CASSQDRRDPDGYTF
TGTGCCAGCAGCCAAGATCGCAGGGATCCGGATGGCTACACCTTC